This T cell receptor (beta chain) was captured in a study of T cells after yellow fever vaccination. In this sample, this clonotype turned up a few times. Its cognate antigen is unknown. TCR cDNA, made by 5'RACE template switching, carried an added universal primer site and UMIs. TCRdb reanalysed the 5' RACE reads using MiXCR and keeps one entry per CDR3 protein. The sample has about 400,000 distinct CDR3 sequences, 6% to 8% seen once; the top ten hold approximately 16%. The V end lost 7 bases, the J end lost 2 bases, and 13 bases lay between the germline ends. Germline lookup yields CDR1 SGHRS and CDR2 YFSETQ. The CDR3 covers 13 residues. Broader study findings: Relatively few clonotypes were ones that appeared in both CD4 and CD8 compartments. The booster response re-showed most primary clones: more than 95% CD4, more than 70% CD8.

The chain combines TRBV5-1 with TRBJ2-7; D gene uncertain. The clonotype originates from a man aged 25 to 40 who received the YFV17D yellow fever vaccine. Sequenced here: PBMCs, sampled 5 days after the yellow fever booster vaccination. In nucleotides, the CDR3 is TGCGCCAGCTTCGATACGGAAGCCTACGAGCAGTACTTC. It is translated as CASFDTEAYEQYF.